This note documents a single T cell receptor beta chain sequence. Methods used by the authors: Amplifying reference gene primers gave estimates of nucleated cell counts. Using immunoSEQ multiplex PCR, the repertoire was profiled, and TCRdb retains in-frame clones only, with some absent. That table supplies the V and J calls and clone size; D and trimming were determined from the DNA. The sample has 170,000 or so clones, approximately 90% seen once. This sample was taken from a study of blood T cell repertoires in COVID-19. Germline V gene sequence: CDR1 SQVTM, CDR2 ANQGSEA. Unmatched junction bases numbered 23, after V lost 4 bases and J lost 6 bases. The CDR3 length is 21 residues.

The sample consisted of peripheral blood. The V and J genes are TRBV29-1 and TRBJ2-1, with TRBD2 matching over 14 bases. The source of this sequence is a woman aged 18-30 years who had recovered from COVID-19. In nucleotides, the CDR3 is TGCAGCGTTGTGGGGTTTCGGGACAGGGAAATGGGGACTAGCGGGAGCAATGAGCAGTTCTTC. Translated: CSVVGFRDREMGTSGSNEQFF.